These T cell receptor beta chains were read from a single sample in a study of OX40 agonist ivuxolimab in advanced cancers. Measured with immunoSEQ multiplex PCR; TCRdb has only the in-frame clones, and not every one. The table includes about 80,000 clones, 85% to 95% detected once. The sample was CD4+ or CD8+ T cells sorted from blood, taken in a trial of the OX40 agonist ivuxolimab. All receptors derive from an adult with an advanced solid tumor such as melanoma, head and neck, liver or kidney cancer. The CDR3 runs from the conserved cysteine through the conserved F or W. A D gene is named only where the DNA matches it firmly. Some rows mark clone size as missing; the rest say once, few, many or name a class of expanded clone.

abundance	len	j_gene	d_gene	v_gene	CDR3aa	CDR3nt
.	17	TRBJ2-2	TRBD2	TRBV7-8	CASTRPERESDTGELFF	TGTGCCAGCACCCGGCCCGAGCGGGAGAGTGACACCGGGGAGCTGTTTTTT
.	13	TRBJ2-7	TRBD1	TRBV25-1	CASSDPGGYEQYF	TGTGCCAGCAGTGACCCAGGGGGCTACGAGCAGTACTTC
.	17	TRBJ2-2	TRBD1	TRBV4-1	CASSSSPGQGNTGELFF	TGCGCCAGCAGCTCCAGCCCGGGACAGGGGAACACCGGGGAGCTGTTTTTT
.	14	TRBJ2-7	.	TRBV4-2	CASRESGRSYEQYF	TGTGCCAGCAGGGAGAGCGGGCGCTCCTACGAGCAGTACTTC
.	13	TRBJ2-2	.	TRBV14	CASSPTRAGELFF	TGTGCCAGCAGCCCGACTCGGGCCGGGGAGCTGTTTTTT
.	16	TRBJ2-1	TRBD2	TRBV9	CASSVWGSGRVNEQFF	TGTGCCAGCAGCGTATGGGGCTCGGGGAGGGTTAATGAGCAGTTCTTC
.	14	TRBJ2-3	.	TRBV5-5	CASSPRQVGDTQYF	TGTGCCAGCAGCCCTCGACAGGTAGGAGATACGCAGTATTTT
.	13	TRBJ2-7	.	TRBV16	CASSQSVRSEQYF	TGTGCCAGCAGCCAATCGGTCCGTAGCGAGCAGTACTTC
.	12	TRBJ1-2	.	TRBV19	CASSIGSVGYTF	TGTGCCAGTAGTATCGGGTCGGTAGGCTACACCTTC
.	15	TRBJ2-4	.	TRBV6-5	CASTTFQGGPDIQYF	TGTGCCAGCACTACGTTCCAGGGTGGTCCCGACATTCAGTACTTC
once	14	TRBJ1-4	TRBD1	TRBV19	CASSTDRGNEKLFF	TGTGCCAGTAGTACCGACAGGGGAAACGAAAAACTGTTTTTT
.	13	TRBJ2-1	.	TRBV27	CASSHRGGNEQFF	TGTGCCAGCAGTCACAGGGGGGGGAATGAGCAGTTCTTC
.	11	TRBJ2-7	.	TRBV5-4	CASSLVNEQYF	TGTGCCAGCAGCTTGGTAAACGAGCAGTACTTC
.	15	TRBJ2-5	TRBD1	TRBV6-5	CASSYGTGVGETQYF	TGTGCCAGCAGTTACGGGACAGGGGTAGGCGAGACCCAGTACTTC
.	12	TRBJ1-1	.	TRBV19	CASSLGLTEAFF	TGTGCCAGTAGTTTGGGGCTAACTGAAGCTTTCTTT
.	15	TRBJ2-7	.	TRBV7-8	CASSLGSRTDYEQYF	TGTGCCAGCAGCTTAGGTAGCAGGACAGACTACGAGCAGTACTTC
.	16	TRBJ1-2	.	TRBV7-9	CASTSGNLFGTYGYTF	TGTGCCAGCACCTCGGGGAACCTATTTGGCACCTATGGCTACACCTTC
.	17	TRBJ1-3	.	TRBV28	CASSAGPDRFSGNTIYF	TGTGCCAGCAGTGCCGGACCCGACCGTTTCTCTGGAAACACCATATATTTT
many	15	TRBJ2-7	.	TRBV28	CASSLYGGATYEQYF	TGTGCCAGCAGTTTATATGGGGGGGCAACCTACGAGCAGTACTTC
.	11	TRBJ2-3	.	TRBV6-5	CASTSTDTQYF	TGTGCCAGCACTAGCACAGATACGCAGTATTTT
.	14	TRBJ1-2	.	TRBV27	CASSLVFGGSGYTF	TGTGCCAGCAGTTTGGTTTTCGGGGGTTCGGGCTACACCTTC
.	16	TRBJ2-7	.	TRBV16	CASSQSWVSISYEQYF	TGTGCCAGCAGCCAATCTTGGGTTTCGATCTCCTACGAGCAGTACTTC
.	15	TRBJ1-1	.	TRBV4-1	CASSQEIIMETEAFF	TGCGCCAGCAGCCAAGAGATTATCATGGAGACTGAAGCTTTCTTT
.	15	TRBJ2-7	.	TRBV30	CAWSAMDGRSYEQYF	TGTGCCTGGAGCGCTATGGACGGAAGATCCTACGAGCAGTACTTC
once	14	TRBJ2-2	.	TRBV7-9	CASSSPGGFGELFF	TGTGCCAGCAGCAGCCCCGGGGGATTCGGGGAGCTGTTTTTT
.	14	TRBJ2-7	TRBD1	TRBV5-6	CASSLGTGGLPQYF	TGTGCCAGCAGCTTGGGGACAGGGGGCCTCCCACAGTACTTC
.	14	TRBJ2-3	.	TRBV13	CASCQGLRTDTQYF	TGTGCCAGCTGCCAGGGACTCCGCACAGATACGCAGTATTTT
few	12	TRBJ1-2	.	TRBV14	CASSQGELGYTF	TGTGCCAGCAGCCAAGGAGAGCTTGGCTACACCTTC
once	16	TRBJ2-5	TRBD2	TRBV27	CASSPGLAGGQETQYF	TGTGCCAGCAGTCCGGGACTAGCGGGAGGGCAAGAGACCCAGTACTTC
.	17	TRBJ1-5	TRBD1	TRBV11-3	CASSLDDAGQGEQPQHF	TGTGCCAGCAGCTTAGATGATGCCGGACAGGGGGAACAGCCCCAGCATTTT
.	10	TRBJ1-2	.	TRBV5-4	CASSPLGYTF	TGCGCCAGCAGCCCTCTGGGCTACACCTTC
.	12	TRBJ2-7	.	TRBV9	CASSVPSYEQYF	TGTGCCAGCAGCGTCCCCTCCTACGAGCAGTACTTC
.	13	TRBJ2-7	TRBD1	TRBV5-1	CASSLWTGDEQYF	TGCGCCAGCAGCTTGTGGACAGGGGACGAGCAGTACTTC
once	13	TRBJ2-3	.	TRBV7-6	CASSPRGRDTQYF	TGTGCCAGCAGCCCACGGGGACGCGATACGCAGTATTTT
.	16	TRBJ2-5	TRBD2	TRBV7-2	CASSSLRRGGAETQYF	TGTGCCAGCAGCTCCCTCAGGCGGGGGGGGGCAGAGACCCAGTACTTC
.	16	TRBJ1-6	.	TRBV5-8	CASSLVLRSSDSPLHF	TGTGCCAGCAGCTTGGTACTCCGATCGTCCGATTCACCCCTCCACTTT
.	16	TRBJ2-1	TRBD2	TRBV7-9	CASSLVGGRARDEQFF	TGTGCCAGCAGCTTAGTGGGCGGGAGGGCCCGGGATGAGCAGTTCTTC
few	15	TRBJ2-5	.	TRBV19	CASSSWQGSKETQYF	TGTGCCAGTAGTTCCTGGCAGGGATCAAAAGAGACCCAGTACTTC
few	16	TRBJ2-5	.	TRBV6-5	CASSYPQEQYQETQYF	TGTGCCAGCAGTTACCCCCAGGAGCAGTACCAAGAGACCCAGTACTTC
.	16	TRBJ2-7	.	TRBV7-2	CASSLTGGHNSYEQYF	TGTGCCAGCAGCCTAACTGGGGGACACAACTCCTACGAGCAGTACTTC
once	14	TRBJ2-3	.	TRBV9	CASSVQRGTDTQYF	TGTGCCAGCAGCGTTCAGCGGGGCACAGATACGCAGTATTTT
.	15	TRBJ1-2	TRBD1	TRBV7-9	CASSLGTGYNYGYTF	TGTGCCAGCAGCTTAGGGACAGGCTATAACTATGGCTACACCTTC
.	16	TRBJ2-4	TRBD2	TRBV2	CASSEAGGRVKNIQYF	TGTGCCAGCAGTGAAGCGGGCGGGAGGGTCAAAAACATTCAGTACTTC
.	13	TRBJ1-5	.	TRBV19	CASSIDGNQPQHF	TGTGCCAGTAGTATTGATGGCAATCAGCCCCAGCATTTT
once	14	TRBJ2-5	TRBD1	TRBV5-6	CASSWQTGGETQYF	TGTGCCAGCAGCTGGCAGACAGGGGGAGAGACCCAGTACTTC
.	14	TRBJ2-7	.	TRBV6-1	CASSEPTSSYEQYF	TGTGCCAGCAGTGAACCCACAAGCTCCTACGAGCAGTACTTC
.	14	TRBJ2-7	TRBD2	TRBV27	CASSFGTSEYEQYF	TGTGCCAGCAGTTTCGGGACTAGCGAGTACGAGCAGTACTTC
.	13	TRBJ1-4	.	TRBV25-1	CASSVVDNEKLFF	TGTGCCAGCAGTGTGGTCGATAATGAAAAACTGTTTTTT
once	14	TRBJ1-3	TRBD1	TRBV27	CASSLGQGGNTIYF	TGTGCCAGCAGTTTAGGACAGGGGGGAAACACCATATATTTT